This section outlines one TCR beta chain sequence together with its context. What it recognizes is unknown. This record belongs to a study of OX40 agonist ivuxolimab in advanced cancers. Study summary: Therapy given before enrollment (anti-PD-1, anti-PD-L1 or anti-CTLA-4) was allowed, and around 44% had some. Findings and caveats of the study: Antigen targets of the expanded peripheral T cells went undetermined. Low normalized T-cell clonal expansion was additionally recorded for some nonresponders.

Clones were read by immunoSEQ multiplex PCR, and TCRdb kept only the in-frame ones, dropping some. The table includes about 59,000 clones, roughly 90% detected once. Blood samples were obtained at baseline, cycle 4 day 1, and cycle 7 day 1. This CDR3 has 14 amino acids. Germline CDR1 is ENHRY and CDR2 is SYGVKD. Between the trimmed V and J ends, which lost 3 bases and 12 bases, there was a span of 18 bases. V and J are TRBV10-3 and TRBJ2-1, with a tentative D call TRBD2 (6 bases). Sequencing used CD4+ or CD8+ T cells sorted from blood, obtained in a trial of the OX40 agonist ivuxolimab. This sequence originates from an adult with an advanced solid tumor such as melanoma, head and neck, liver or kidney cancer. CDR3 residues: CAISDPGDRGGQFF. CDR3 in DNA: TGTGCCATCAGTGACCCAGGAGACCGGGGAGGGCAGTTCTTC.